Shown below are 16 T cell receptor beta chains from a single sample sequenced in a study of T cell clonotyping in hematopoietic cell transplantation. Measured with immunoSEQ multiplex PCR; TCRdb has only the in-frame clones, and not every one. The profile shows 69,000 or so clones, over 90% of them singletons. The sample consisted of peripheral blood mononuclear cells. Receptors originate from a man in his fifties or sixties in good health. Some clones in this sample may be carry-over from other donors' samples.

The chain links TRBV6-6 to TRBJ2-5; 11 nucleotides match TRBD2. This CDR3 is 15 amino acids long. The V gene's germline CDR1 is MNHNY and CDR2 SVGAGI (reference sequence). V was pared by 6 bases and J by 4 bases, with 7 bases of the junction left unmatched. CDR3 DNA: TGTGCCAGCAGCCGACCCGGGACTAGCGGAGAGACCCAGTACTTC. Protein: CASSRPGTSGETQYF.

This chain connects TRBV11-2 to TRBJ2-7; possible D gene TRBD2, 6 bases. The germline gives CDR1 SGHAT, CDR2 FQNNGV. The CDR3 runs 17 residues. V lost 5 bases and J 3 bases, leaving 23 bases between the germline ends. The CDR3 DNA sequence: TGTGCCAGCAGCATCGAAAGCGCGGGACCTCTAAACTACGAGCAGTACTTC. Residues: CASSIESAGPLNYEQYF.

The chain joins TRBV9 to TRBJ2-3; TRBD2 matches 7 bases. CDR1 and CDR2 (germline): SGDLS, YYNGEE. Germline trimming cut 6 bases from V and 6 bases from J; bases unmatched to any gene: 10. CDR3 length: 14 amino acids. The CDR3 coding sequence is TGTGCCAGCAACGATCGGGGGGAGTCGGATACGCAGTATTTT. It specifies CASNDRGESDTQYF.

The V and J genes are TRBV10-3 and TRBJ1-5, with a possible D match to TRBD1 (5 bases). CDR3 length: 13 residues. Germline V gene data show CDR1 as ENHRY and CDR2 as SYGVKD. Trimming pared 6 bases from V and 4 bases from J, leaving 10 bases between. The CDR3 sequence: CAIRGTGNQPQHF. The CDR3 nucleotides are TGTGCCATCAGGGGGACGGGTAATCAGCCCCAGCATTTT.

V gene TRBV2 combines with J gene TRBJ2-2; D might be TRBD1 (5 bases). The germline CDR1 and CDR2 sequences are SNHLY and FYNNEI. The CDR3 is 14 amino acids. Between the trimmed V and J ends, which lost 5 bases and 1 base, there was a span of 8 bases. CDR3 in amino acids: CASSWTLNTGELFF. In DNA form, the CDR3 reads TGTGCCAGCAGTTGGACACTGAACACCGGGGAGCTGTTTTTT. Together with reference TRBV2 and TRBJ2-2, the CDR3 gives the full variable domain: EPEVTQTPSHQVTQMGQEVILRCVPISNHLYFYWYRQILGQKVEFLVSFYNNEISEKSEIFDDQFSVERPDGSNFTLKIRSTKLEDSAMYFCASSWTLNTGELFFGEGSRLTVL.

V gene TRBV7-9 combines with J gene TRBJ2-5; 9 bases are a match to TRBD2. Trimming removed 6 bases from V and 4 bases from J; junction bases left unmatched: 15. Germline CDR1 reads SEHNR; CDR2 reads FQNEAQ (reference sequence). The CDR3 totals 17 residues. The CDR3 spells CASSPPPSGRRVETQYF. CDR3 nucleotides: TGTGCCAGCAGTCCCCCGCCAAGCGGGAGGAGGGTAGAGACCCAGTACTTC.

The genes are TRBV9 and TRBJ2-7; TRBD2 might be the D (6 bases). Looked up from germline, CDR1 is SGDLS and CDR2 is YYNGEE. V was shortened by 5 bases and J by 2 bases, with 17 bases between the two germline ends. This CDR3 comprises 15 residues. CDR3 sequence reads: CASSSLGSGPYEQYF. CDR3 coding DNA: TGTGCCAGCAGTTCCCTTGGTAGCGGTCCCTACGAGCAGTACTTC.

CDR3 DNA sequence: TGTGCCAGCAGCGCCCCGGGACGGCATAATTCACCCCTCCACTTT. Protein: CASSAPGRHNSPLHF. The chain has TRBV11-2 and TRBJ1-6; tentatively, D is TRBD1 (5 bases). The V end lost 5 bases, the J end lost 5 bases, and 13 bases lay between the germline ends. The CDR3 loop spans 15 amino acids. CDR1 and CDR2 from the germline V gene are SGHAT and FQNNGV.

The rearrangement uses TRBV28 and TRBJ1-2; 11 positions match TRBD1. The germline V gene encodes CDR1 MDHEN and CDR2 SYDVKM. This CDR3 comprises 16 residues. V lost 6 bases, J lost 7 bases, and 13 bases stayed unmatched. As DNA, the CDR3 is TGTGCCAGCAGCCTACCCGGGGGACAGGGGGAGTCTGGCTACACCTTC. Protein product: CASSLPGGQGESGYTF.

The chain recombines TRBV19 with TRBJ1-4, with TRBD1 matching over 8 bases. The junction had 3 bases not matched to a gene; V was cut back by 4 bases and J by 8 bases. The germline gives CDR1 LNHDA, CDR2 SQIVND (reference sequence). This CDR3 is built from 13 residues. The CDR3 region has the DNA TGTGCCAGTAGTAAGGGACAGGACGAAAAACTGTTTTTT. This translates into CASSKGQDEKLFF.

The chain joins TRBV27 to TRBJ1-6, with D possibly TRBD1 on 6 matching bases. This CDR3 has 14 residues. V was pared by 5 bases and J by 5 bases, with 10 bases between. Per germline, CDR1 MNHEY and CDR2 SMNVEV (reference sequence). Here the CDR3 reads CASSPQGNNSPLHF. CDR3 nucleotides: TGTGCCAGCAGTCCACAGGGAAATAATTCACCCCTCCACTTT.

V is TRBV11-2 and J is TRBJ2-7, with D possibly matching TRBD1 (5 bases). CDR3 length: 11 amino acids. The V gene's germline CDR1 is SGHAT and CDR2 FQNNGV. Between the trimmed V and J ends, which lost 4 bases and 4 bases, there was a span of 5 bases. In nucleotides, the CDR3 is TGTGCCAGCAGCTCAGGGTACGAGCAGTACTTC. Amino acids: CASSSGYEQYF.

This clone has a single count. The CDR3 DNA reads TGTGCCAGCAGTTTACAATTCGGGTACGAGCAGTACTTC. Its translation: CASSLQFGYEQYF. This chain connects TRBV27 to TRBJ2-7; no clear D gene. With 2 bases removed from V and 4 bases from J, the gap between germline ends came to 9 bases. The length of the CDR3 is 13 residues. The germline V gene encodes CDR1 MNHEY and CDR2 SMNVEV (reference sequence).

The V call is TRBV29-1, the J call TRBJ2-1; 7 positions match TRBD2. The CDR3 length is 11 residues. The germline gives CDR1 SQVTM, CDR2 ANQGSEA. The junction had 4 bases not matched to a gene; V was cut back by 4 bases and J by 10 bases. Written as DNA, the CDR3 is TGCAGCGTTGTCGGGGGGAACGAGCAGTTCTTC. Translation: CSVVGGNEQFF.

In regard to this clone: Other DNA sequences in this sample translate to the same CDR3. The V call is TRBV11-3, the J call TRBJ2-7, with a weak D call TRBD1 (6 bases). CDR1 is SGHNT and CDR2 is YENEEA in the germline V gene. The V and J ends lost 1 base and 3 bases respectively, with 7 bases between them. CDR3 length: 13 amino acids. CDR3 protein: CASSLGGGYEQYF. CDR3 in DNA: TGTGCCAGCAGCTTAGGAGGGGGCTACGAGCAGTACTTC. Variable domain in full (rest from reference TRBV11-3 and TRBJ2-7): EAGVVQSPRYKIIEKKQPVAFWCNPISGHNTLYWYLQNLGQGPELLIRYENEEAVDDSQLPKDRFSAERLKGVDSTLKIQPAELGDSAVYLCASSLGGGYEQYFGPGTRLTVT.

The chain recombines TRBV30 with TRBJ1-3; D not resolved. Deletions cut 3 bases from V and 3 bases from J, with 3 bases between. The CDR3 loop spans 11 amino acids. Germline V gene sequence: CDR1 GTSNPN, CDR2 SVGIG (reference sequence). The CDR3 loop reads CAWSLGNTIYF. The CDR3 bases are TGTGCCTGGAGCCTTGGAAACACCATATATTTT.